This is a list of T cell receptor beta chains from one sample in a study of blood T cell repertoires in COVID-19. TCRdb keeps only in-frame clones here, not all; method: immunoSEQ multiplex PCR. This repertoire shows about 150,000 clones, about 88% found once; its top ten account for around 7%. The sample consisted of PBMCs or T cells enriched from blood (not recorded which). The receptors here all came from a man aged 45 to 65 who had recovered from COVID-19. Each CDR3 is given with its conserved first and last residue. D genes are given only for firm matches. Not all rows give a size; the values are once, few, many and, for expanded clones, a class.

cdr3_length: 13; d_call: .; clone_size: .; v_call: TRBV3-1/TRBV3-2; j_call: TRBJ2-2; cdr3_nt: TGTGCCAGCAGCCAAGTAGAGACCGGGGAGCTGTTTTTT; cdr3_aa: CASSQVETGELFF
cdr3_length: 16; d_call: TRBD1; clone_size: .; v_call: TRBV25-1; j_call: TRBJ2-7; cdr3_nt: TGTGCCAGCAGTGAATTTGGGACAGGGGACTCCTACGAGCAGTACTTC; cdr3_aa: CASSEFGTGDSYEQYF
cdr3_length: 14; d_call: TRBD1; clone_size: .; v_call: TRBV6-5; j_call: TRBJ1-4; cdr3_nt: TGTGCCAGCACGCAGGGACAGGGGGTCGGAAAACTGTTTTTT; cdr3_aa: CASTQGQGVGKLFF
cdr3_length: 14; d_call: .; clone_size: .; v_call: TRBV24-1; j_call: TRBJ1-5; cdr3_nt: TGTGCCACCAGTGACACAAGATCCAATCAGCCCCAGCATTTT; cdr3_aa: CATSDTRSNQPQHF
cdr3_length: 12; d_call: .; clone_size: once; v_call: TRBV7-9; j_call: TRBJ1-4; cdr3_nt: TGTGCCAGCAGCTTAGTGAGTGAAAAACTGTTTTTT; cdr3_aa: CASSLVSEKLFF
cdr3_length: 14; d_call: .; clone_size: .; v_call: TRBV9; j_call: TRBJ2-3; cdr3_nt: TGTGCCAGCAGCCCTAGAGGTGAGGCAGATACGCAGTATTTT; cdr3_aa: CASSPRGEADTQYF
cdr3_length: 18; d_call: TRBD2; clone_size: .; v_call: TRBV9; j_call: TRBJ2-2; cdr3_nt: TGTGCCAGCAGCGTAGATCGAGCGGGGCCCGCGAACACCGGGGAGCTGTTTTTT; cdr3_aa: CASSVDRAGPANTGELFF
cdr3_length: 15; d_call: TRBD2; clone_size: .; v_call: TRBV20-1; j_call: TRBJ2-1; cdr3_nt: TGCAGTGCCAGTGCCCTAGCGGGGGACCACAATGAGCAGTTCTTC; cdr3_aa: CSASALAGDHNEQFF
cdr3_length: 16; d_call: TRBD2; clone_size: .; v_call: TRBV3-1/TRBV3-2; j_call: TRBJ2-3; cdr3_nt: TGTGCCAGCAGCCTTAGCGGGGGGGCGGGCACAGATACGCAGTATTTT; cdr3_aa: CASSLSGGAGTDTQYF
cdr3_length: 14; d_call: TRBD1; clone_size: few; v_call: TRBV9; j_call: TRBJ1-6; cdr3_nt: TGTGCCAGCAGCGGACAGGGACAGAATTCACCCCTCCACTTT; cdr3_aa: CASSGQGQNSPLHF
cdr3_length: 20; d_call: TRBD2; clone_size: .; v_call: TRBV9; j_call: TRBJ2-1; cdr3_nt: TGTGCCAGCAGCGCCGAGGGACTAGCGGGGGGGCCCCACTCCTACAATGAGCAGTTCTTC; cdr3_aa: CASSAEGLAGGPHSYNEQFF
cdr3_length: 12; d_call: .; clone_size: .; v_call: TRBV3-1/TRBV3-2; j_call: TRBJ2-1; cdr3_nt: TGTGCCAGCGGGAGCTCCTACAATGAGCAGTTCTTC; cdr3_aa: CASGSSYNEQFF
cdr3_length: 13; d_call: TRBD1; clone_size: .; v_call: TRBV5-4; j_call: TRBJ1-2; cdr3_nt: TGTGCCAGCACCCGGACAGGGGACTATGGCTACACCTTC; cdr3_aa: CASTRTGDYGYTF
cdr3_length: 11; d_call: .; clone_size: once; v_call: TRBV6-5; j_call: TRBJ1-1; cdr3_nt: TGTGCCAGCAGTTTACAGGGCACGGCTTTCTTT; cdr3_aa: CASSLQGTAFF
cdr3_length: 15; d_call: .; clone_size: .; v_call: TRBV6-5; j_call: TRBJ2-6; cdr3_nt: TGTGCCAGCAGGCCCCAGGGCTCTGGGGCCAACGTCCTGACTTTC; cdr3_aa: CASRPQGSGANVLTF
cdr3_length: 16; d_call: TRBD1; clone_size: .; v_call: TRBV5-4; j_call: TRBJ2-7; cdr3_nt: TGTGCCAGCAGCGCGATGGTCACCGGGACAGGGTACGAGCAGTACTTC; cdr3_aa: CASSAMVTGTGYEQYF
cdr3_length: 13; d_call: .; clone_size: .; v_call: TRBV6-5; j_call: TRBJ1-2; cdr3_nt: TGTGCCAGCAGTTCCTCTGACATCTATGGCTACACCTTC; cdr3_aa: CASSSSDIYGYTF
cdr3_length: 14; d_call: .; clone_size: .; v_call: TRBV6-6; j_call: TRBJ1-2; cdr3_nt: TGTGCCAGCAGCCCGAAGGCCTTCGGGTATGGCTACACCTTC; cdr3_aa: CASSPKAFGYGYTF
cdr3_length: 15; d_call: .; clone_size: .; v_call: TRBV30; j_call: TRBJ1-2; cdr3_nt: TGTGCCTGGAGTGTAGGAACGTGGTCAGGCTATGGCTACACCTTC; cdr3_aa: CAWSVGTWSGYGYTF
cdr3_length: 14; d_call: TRBD1; clone_size: .; v_call: TRBV5-1; j_call: TRBJ2-7; cdr3_nt: TGCGCCAGCAGCTCGGGACAGGGGAGTTTCGAGCAGTACTTC; cdr3_aa: CASSSGQGSFEQYF
cdr3_length: 14; d_call: TRBD1; clone_size: .; v_call: TRBV5-1; j_call: TRBJ1-1; cdr3_nt: TGCGCCAGCAGCGTAGGACAGGTTGGAGCTGAAGCTTTCTTT; cdr3_aa: CASSVGQVGAEAFF
cdr3_length: 14; d_call: .; clone_size: once; v_call: TRBV19; j_call: TRBJ2-1; cdr3_nt: TGTGCCAGTAGTGCTTCCAGGGGCTACAATGAGCAGTTCTTC; cdr3_aa: CASSASRGYNEQFF
cdr3_length: 14; d_call: .; clone_size: .; v_call: TRBV7-2; j_call: TRBJ1-4; cdr3_nt: TGTGCCAGCAGCTTGCGGAGCACTAATGAAAAACTGTTTTTT; cdr3_aa: CASSLRSTNEKLFF
cdr3_length: 16; d_call: TRBD2; clone_size: .; v_call: TRBV28; j_call: TRBJ2-7; cdr3_nt: TGTGCCAGCAGCCCTCCTTGGGGAGGGGCCCCCTACGAGCAGTACTTC; cdr3_aa: CASSPPWGGAPYEQYF
cdr3_length: 17; d_call: .; clone_size: few; v_call: TRBV5-4; j_call: TRBJ2-2; cdr3_nt: TGTGCCAGCAGCTTGGCAGGGGCCGGCTCGAACACCGGGGAGCTGTTTTTT; cdr3_aa: CASSLAGAGSNTGELFF
cdr3_length: 16; d_call: TRBD1; clone_size: .; v_call: TRBV23-1; j_call: TRBJ1-1; cdr3_nt: TGCGCCAGCAGTCAAGACAGGGTCATTATGAACACTGAAGCTTTCTTT; cdr3_aa: CASSQDRVIMNTEAFF
cdr3_length: 16; d_call: TRBD2; clone_size: .; v_call: TRBV29-1; j_call: TRBJ2-2; cdr3_nt: TGCAGCGTGGGGGGACTAGCGGGGCTAAACACCGGGGAGCTGTTTTTT; cdr3_aa: CSVGGLAGLNTGELFF
cdr3_length: 13; d_call: .; clone_size: .; v_call: TRBV7-2; j_call: TRBJ1-1; cdr3_nt: TGTGCCAGCAGTCTCAGGGAGAACACTGAAGCTTTCTTT; cdr3_aa: CASSLRENTEAFF
cdr3_length: 17; d_call: TRBD1; clone_size: .; v_call: TRBV4-1; j_call: TRBJ1-4; cdr3_nt: TGCGCCAGCAGCCAAGTGGCTCGGGACAGGGGCGGAGGAAAACTGTTTTTT; cdr3_aa: CASSQVARDRGGGKLFF
cdr3_length: 14; d_call: .; clone_size: .; v_call: TRBV6-5; j_call: TRBJ1-6; cdr3_nt: TGTGCCAGCAGTTTTAGGACAAGAATTTCACCCCTCCACTTT; cdr3_aa: CASSFRTRISPLHF
cdr3_length: 15; d_call: TRBD2; clone_size: many; v_call: TRBV27; j_call: TRBJ2-1; cdr3_nt: TGTGCCAGCAGTGACACTAGCGGGGGCCACAATGAGCAGTTCTTC; cdr3_aa: CASSDTSGGHNEQFF
cdr3_length: 15; d_call: TRBD1; clone_size: .; v_call: TRBV2; j_call: TRBJ1-6; cdr3_nt: TGTGCCAGCAGTGATGATGGGACAGCTAATTCACCCCTCCACTTT; cdr3_aa: CASSDDGTANSPLHF
cdr3_length: 15; d_call: TRBD1; clone_size: .; v_call: TRBV6-5; j_call: TRBJ2-5; cdr3_nt: TGTGCCAGCAGTTCGACAGGGGGCTGGACAGAGACCCAGTACTTC; cdr3_aa: CASSSTGGWTETQYF
cdr3_length: 13; d_call: .; clone_size: .; v_call: TRBV18; j_call: TRBJ2-4; cdr3_nt: TGTGCCAGCTCACCGGGAAAGGGGAACATTCAGTACTTC; cdr3_aa: CASSPGKGNIQYF
cdr3_length: 17; d_call: TRBD1; clone_size: .; v_call: TRBV11-3; j_call: TRBJ1-2; cdr3_nt: TGTGCCAGCAGCGGGCGGGACAGGGGGCGTCTAGGGTATGGCTACACCTTC; cdr3_aa: CASSGRDRGRLGYGYTF
cdr3_length: 16; d_call: .; clone_size: many; v_call: TRBV19; j_call: TRBJ1-1; cdr3_nt: TGTGCCAGTAGTATAGGTCCAGGGATTGGGAACACTGAAGCTTTCTTT; cdr3_aa: CASSIGPGIGNTEAFF
cdr3_length: 16; d_call: TRBD2; clone_size: .; v_call: TRBV13; j_call: TRBJ2-5; cdr3_nt: TGTGCCAGCAGGGAACTAGCGGGGGACGGGGGGGAGACCCAGTACTTC; cdr3_aa: CASRELAGDGGETQYF
cdr3_length: 10; d_call: .; clone_size: .; v_call: TRBV30; j_call: TRBJ1-2; cdr3_nt: TGTGCCTGGAGGCGGGGGGGCTACACCTTC; cdr3_aa: CAWRRGGYTF
cdr3_length: 16; d_call: TRBD2; clone_size: .; v_call: TRBV7-2; j_call: TRBJ2-2; cdr3_nt: TGTGCCAGCAGCTTAGCAGCGGGGGGTTTAACCGGGGAGCTGTTTTTT; cdr3_aa: CASSLAAGGLTGELFF
cdr3_length: 16; d_call: .; clone_size: few; v_call: TRBV5-8; j_call: TRBJ2-1; cdr3_nt: TGTGCCAGCAGCTTCGGCGGGGACCGAGTCTACAATGAGCAGTTCTTC; cdr3_aa: CASSFGGDRVYNEQFF
cdr3_length: 20; d_call: TRBD2; clone_size: .; v_call: TRBV9; j_call: TRBJ2-3; cdr3_nt: TGTGCCAGCAGCGTAGGTGGATTGTTGGGACTAGCGACTAGCACAGATACGCAGTATTTT; cdr3_aa: CASSVGGLLGLATSTDTQYF
cdr3_length: 12; d_call: TRBD1; clone_size: .; v_call: TRBV6-5; j_call: TRBJ2-7; cdr3_nt: TGTGCCAGCAGTACACAGGGGTACGAGCAGTACTTC; cdr3_aa: CASSTQGYEQYF
cdr3_length: 12; d_call: .; clone_size: .; v_call: TRBV9; j_call: TRBJ1-5; cdr3_nt: TGTGCCAGCAGCTCCGGACTTGGGCCCCAGCATTTT; cdr3_aa: CASSSGLGPQHF
cdr3_length: 12; d_call: .; clone_size: .; v_call: TRBV12-3/TRBV12-4; j_call: TRBJ1-1; cdr3_nt: TGTGCCAGCAGTTTAGTGGGCAGTGAAGCTTTCTTT; cdr3_aa: CASSLVGSEAFF
cdr3_length: 16; d_call: TRBD2; clone_size: .; v_call: TRBV6-1; j_call: TRBJ2-2; cdr3_nt: TGTGCCAGCAGTGAACTCGTGACTAGCTACACCGGGGAGCTGTTTTTT; cdr3_aa: CASSELVTSYTGELFF
cdr3_length: 15; d_call: TRBD2; clone_size: few; v_call: TRBV4-1; j_call: TRBJ2-5; cdr3_nt: TGCGCCAGCAGCCTGGCGGGGGGTATTCAAGAGACCCAGTACTTC; cdr3_aa: CASSLAGGIQETQYF
cdr3_length: 15; d_call: TRBD1; clone_size: .; v_call: TRBV7-6; j_call: TRBJ1-4; cdr3_nt: TGTGCCAGCAGCGGGACCGGGACAGGCTATGAAAAACTGTTTTTT; cdr3_aa: CASSGTGTGYEKLFF
cdr3_length: 15; d_call: .; clone_size: .; v_call: TRBV7-5; j_call: TRBJ2-7; cdr3_nt: TGTGCCAGAAGCTTTAAGGGACAGGGGCCCTACGAGCAGTACTTC; cdr3_aa: CARSFKGQGPYEQYF
cdr3_length: 14; d_call: .; clone_size: few; v_call: TRBV4-3; j_call: TRBJ2-5; cdr3_nt: TGCGCCAGCAGCCAAGATCAGGGCCAAGAGACCCAGTACTTC; cdr3_aa: CASSQDQGQETQYF
cdr3_length: 13; d_call: .; clone_size: .; v_call: TRBV7-8; j_call: TRBJ1-1; cdr3_nt: TGTGCCAGCAGCATCCAGGGGAATACTGAAGCTTTCTTT; cdr3_aa: CASSIQGNTEAFF
cdr3_length: 15; d_call: .; clone_size: .; v_call: TRBV27; j_call: TRBJ2-7; cdr3_nt: TGTGCCAGCAGTCCAAAGGGGGGAGGGTCCTACGAGCAGTACTTC; cdr3_aa: CASSPKGGGSYEQYF
cdr3_length: 13; d_call: .; clone_size: .; v_call: TRBV6-1; j_call: TRBJ1-1; cdr3_nt: TGTGCCAGCAGTGAAGGGGGCAGGCTTGAAGCTTTCTTT; cdr3_aa: CASSEGGRLEAFF
cdr3_length: 16; d_call: TRBD2; clone_size: .; v_call: TRBV7-9; j_call: TRBJ2-5; cdr3_nt: TGTGCCAGCAGCTTAACTAGCGGGGGAAATGGGGAGACCCAGTACTTC; cdr3_aa: CASSLTSGGNGETQYF
cdr3_length: 14; d_call: .; clone_size: once; v_call: TRBV7-9; j_call: TRBJ2-1; cdr3_nt: TGTGCCAGCAGCTCAGCCTGGACTGACAATGAGCAGTTCTTC; cdr3_aa: CASSSAWTDNEQFF
cdr3_length: 14; d_call: .; clone_size: .; v_call: TRBV7-9; j_call: TRBJ2-7; cdr3_nt: TGTGCCAGCAGCCCTGGACTTGTTACCTACGAGCAGTACTTC; cdr3_aa: CASSPGLVTYEQYF
cdr3_length: 13; d_call: TRBD2; clone_size: .; v_call: TRBV12-3/TRBV12-4; j_call: TRBJ2-5; cdr3_nt: TGTGCCAGCACCGAGGGACTAGTTGAGACCCAGTACTTC; cdr3_aa: CASTEGLVETQYF
cdr3_length: 16; d_call: TRBD2; clone_size: .; v_call: TRBV7-2; j_call: TRBJ2-3; cdr3_nt: TGTGCCAGCAGCCAGGGACTAGCGGGGGGCGGGAGTACGCAGTATTTT; cdr3_aa: CASSQGLAGGGSTQYF
cdr3_length: 14; d_call: TRBD1; clone_size: .; v_call: TRBV6-5; j_call: TRBJ2-1; cdr3_nt: TGTGCCAGCAGATCCGGGACAGGGGACAATGAGCAGTTCTTC; cdr3_aa: CASRSGTGDNEQFF
cdr3_length: 16; d_call: .; clone_size: few; v_call: TRBV4-1; j_call: TRBJ2-1; cdr3_nt: TGCGCCAGCAGCCAAGAGAGGGCGGGCTCCTACAATGAGCAGTTCTTC; cdr3_aa: CASSQERAGSYNEQFF